The rows below give T cell receptor beta chains drawn from one sample of a study of CD8 T cells in ankylosing spondylitis. Using its own MiXCR run on the 5' RACE reads, TCRdb lists one record per CDR3 protein. The sample shows about 110,000 distinct CDR3 sequences, around 24% of them seen only once. The sample comprised synovial fluid, either unsorted or a sorted T cell fraction (not recorded which). The receptors stem from a male donor with ankylosing spondylitis. Each CDR3 is given with its conserved first and last residue. D genes are given only for firm matches. Clone sizes are given selectively: once, few, many, or a class where the clone is expanded.

V gene	J gene	clone size	D gene	CDR3 protein	CDR3 DNA
TRBV5-1	TRBJ1-6	few	.	CASSLEGTDYNSPLHF	TGCGCCAGCAGCTTGGAAGGGACGGACTATAATTCACCCCTCCACTTT
TRBV4-1	TRBJ2-7	few	.	CASSQGGVSSYEQYF	TGCGCCAGCAGCCAAGGGGGGGTGTCCTCCTACGAGCAGTACTTC
TRBV24-1	TRBJ1-2	many	TRBD1	CATSDRDSPPYGYTF	TGTGCCACCAGTGACCGGGACAGTCCTCCCTATGGCTACACCTTC
TRBV6-1	TRBJ2-5	.	.	CASSKGREETQYF	TGTGCCAGCAGTAAAGGACGGGAAGAGACCCAGTACTTC
TRBV30	TRBJ1-1	many	.	CAWTGFAEAFF	TGTGCCTGGACAGGGTTTGCTGAAGCTTTCTTT
TRBV29-1	TRBJ1-4	many	.	CSTWTNEKLFF	TGCAGCACCTGGACTAATGAAAAACTGTTTTTT
TRBV2	TRBJ1-5	many	.	CASSVRADQPQHF	TGTGCCAGCAGCGTCCGGGCGGATCAGCCCCAGCATTTT
TRBV20-1	TRBJ2-3	few	TRBD2	CSARAGLADPLSTDTQYF	TGCAGTGCTAGGGCGGGACTAGCGGATCCTCTAAGCACAGATACGCAGTATTTT
TRBV20-1	TRBJ2-2	few	.	CSARDSRLFGTGELFF	TGCAGTGCTAGAGACTCCAGGCTATTTGGAACCGGGGAGCTGTTTTTT
TRBV7-9	TRBJ2-2	few	.	CASSVVGGTGELFF	TGTGCCAGCAGCGTGGTTGGTGGGACCGGGGAGCTGTTTTTT
TRBV20-1	TRBJ1-4	.	.	CSARSTGLVNEKLFF	TGCAGTGCTAGGTCAACAGGGCTAGTTAATGAAAAACTGTTTTTT
TRBV12-3/TRBV12-4	TRBJ2-1	.	TRBD2	CASSFWSGTSAGDEQFF	TGTGCCAGCAGTTTCTGGTCCGGGACTAGCGCCGGAGATGAGCAGTTCTTC
TRBV12-3/TRBV12-4	TRBJ1-1	many	.	CASSSDTVKAFF	TGTGCCAGCAGTTCGGATACGGTAAAAGCTTTCTTT
TRBV7-6	TRBJ1-2	.	.	CASSHGQHYGYTF	TGTGCCAGCAGCCACGGACAGCACTATGGCTACACCTTC
TRBV4-1	TRBJ1-5	.	.	CASSERSEGQPQHF	TGCGCCAGCAGCGAGAGGTCAGAAGGGCAGCCCCAGCATTTT
TRBV29-1	TRBJ2-3	.	TRBD2	CSVELAGVRDTQYF	TGCAGCGTTGAACTAGCGGGAGTAAGAGATACGCAGTATTTT
TRBV7-9	TRBJ2-3	.	TRBD2	CASSLRREWADTQYF	TGTGCCAGCAGCTTAAGGCGGGAGTGGGCCGATACGCAGTATTTT
TRBV12-3/TRBV12-4	TRBJ1-2	.	.	CASSLSRGGYTF	TGTGCCAGCAGCCTAAGTCGGGGTGGCTACACCTTC
TRBV12-3/TRBV12-4	TRBJ2-1	few	TRBD2	CASSLLYPGLAGVDEQFF	TGTGCCAGCAGTTTACTATATCCGGGACTAGCGGGAGTGGATGAGCAGTTCTTC
TRBV4-1	TRBJ2-3	many	TRBD1	CASSRQGQGATDTQYF	TGCGCCAGCAGCCGACAAGGACAGGGAGCCACAGATACGCAGTATTTT
TRBV20-1	TRBJ2-1	.	TRBD2	CSARGGREYNEQFF	TGCAGTGCTAGAGGTGGGCGGGAGTATAATGAGCAGTTCTTC
TRBV20-1	TRBJ2-5	.	.	CSASRGLQETQYF	TGCAGTGCTAGCAGGGGACTACAAGAGACCCAGTACTTC
TRBV20-1	TRBJ2-7	.	TRBD2	CSAVPSGRAPGDEQYF	TGCAGTGCCGTTCCTAGCGGGAGGGCGCCGGGTGACGAGCAGTACTTC
TRBV12-3/TRBV12-4	TRBJ1-1	few	TRBD1	CASRRNRGGGTEAFF	TGTGCCAGCAGACGTAACAGGGGTGGAGGGACTGAAGCTTTCTTT
TRBV30	TRBJ1-5	.	.	CAWSMGINQPQHF	TGTGCCTGGAGTATGGGGATCAATCAGCCCCAGCATTTT
TRBV2	TRBJ2-7	few	.	CASSERRGAYEQYF	TGTGCCAGCAGTGAACGCAGGGGAGCCTACGAGCAGTACTTC
TRBV7-2	TRBJ2-7	medium-sized	TRBD2	CASSLYTSGSYEQYF	TGTGCCAGCAGCTTATATACTAGCGGCTCCTACGAGCAGTACTTC
TRBV7-2	TRBJ1-2	many	.	CASSPEDDSLYGYTF	TGTGCCAGCAGCCCTGAGGATGACAGCCTCTATGGCTACACCTTC
TRBV7-9	TRBJ2-3	.	.	CASSPSVTSTDTQYF	TGTGCCAGCAGCCCAAGCGTCACTAGCACAGATACGCAGTATTTT